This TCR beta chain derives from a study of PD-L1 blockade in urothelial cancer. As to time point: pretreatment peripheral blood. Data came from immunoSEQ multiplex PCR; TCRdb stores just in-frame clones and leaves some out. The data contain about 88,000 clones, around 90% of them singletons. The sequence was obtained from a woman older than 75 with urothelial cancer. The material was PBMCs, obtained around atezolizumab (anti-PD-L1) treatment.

The CDR3 is CAISESKVTGLLLPYEQYF. For the CDR3, the DNA is TGTGCCATCAGTGAGTCTAAAGTGACAGGCCTCCTCTTACCCTACGAGCAGTACTTC. The chain employs TRBV10-3 and TRBJ2-7; weak D call: TRBD1 (6 bases). The CDR3 is 19 amino acids. Trimming stripped 0 bases from V and 2 bases from J, with 23 bases between. The germline V gene has CDR1 ENHRY and CDR2 SYGVKD.